This TCR beta chain was sequenced for a study of cytomegalovirus exposure and HLA in healthy donors. Study-wide results and limits: Among TCR beta chains, those listed as cytomegalovirus-associated numbered over 150.

Looked up from germline, CDR1 is SQVTM and CDR2 is ANQGSEA. Trimming shortened V by 5 bases and J by 4 bases, and 22 bases separated the two germline ends. The CDR3 loop spans 16 amino acids. PCR employed 60 Vbeta and 13 Jbeta primers. Original data processing: In a later analysis, roughly 10 million of some 80 million unique beta chains occurred in at least two donors. Sequenced by immunoSEQ multiplex PCR; TCRdb stores in-frame clones only, minus some. V and J calls and clone size are given by that table; D and trimming were obtained from the DNA. The sample includes about 76,000 clones, 70% to 80% of them seen just once. Among the donors, all were healthy bone marrow donors. A word on this clone: Its antigen remains unknown.

V usage is TRBV29-1 and J usage is TRBJ2-3; D may be TRBD2 (5 bases). Specimen: PBMCs. The clonotype was recovered from a man aged 25-45 years in good health and CMV-seronegative. CDR3: CSVTAIGGSRADTQYF. In DNA form, the CDR3 reads TGCAGCGTTACCGCGATAGGTGGCTCGAGGGCAGATACGCAGTATTTT.